This is a list of T cell receptor beta chains from one sample in a study of shared clonotypes between healthy human individuals. Sequencing was performed with immunoSEQ multiplex PCR; in TCRdb, only in-frame clones are kept and a portion is missing. The data contain hundreds of thousands of clones, about 95% of them singletons. The sample comprised naive CD8+ T cells sorted from blood. Every receptor here comes from a woman under 40 in good health. Each CDR3 is given with its conserved first and last residue. A D gene is named only where the DNA matches it firmly. Part of the rows lack a size; the others show once, few, many or a class for expanded clones.

j_call d_call v_call clone_size cdr3_aa cdr3_nt
TRBJ2-7 - TRBV10-3 - CAHGTTSYEQYF TGCGCCCATGGGACAACGTCCTACGAGCAGTACTTC
TRBJ2-7 - TRBV7-9 - CATQDPGRLTGEQYF TGTGCCACGCAGGATCCGGGACGGCTGACTGGGGAGCAGTACTTC
TRBJ1-2 - TRBV6-1 - CASSEGPGPHSYGYTF TGTGCCAGCAGTGAAGGCCCAGGCCCTCATAGCTATGGCTACACCTTC
TRBJ2-7 TRBD2 TRBV2 - CASAPGLDLEQYF TGTGCCAGCGCCCCGGGACTAGATCTCGAGCAGTACTTC
TRBJ1-2 - TRBV11-2 - CASSSAPGPVYGYTF TGTGCCAGCAGCTCCGCTCCCGGGCCAGTCTATGGCTACACCTTC
TRBJ1-1 - TRBV7-9 - CASSLGGGNTEAFF TGTGCCAGCAGCTTGGGCGGGGGGAACACTGAAGCTTTCTTT
TRBJ2-7 - TRBV27 - CASSLSGNEQYF TGTGCCAGCAGTTTATCAGGGAACGAGCAGTACTTC
TRBJ1-5 - TRBV27 - CASSLSGRNQPQHF TGTGCCAGCAGTTTATCAGGGAGGAATCAGCCCCAGCATTTT
TRBJ2-1 - TRBV25-1 - CASSSTRNNEQFF TGTGCCAGCAGCTCTACGAGGAACAATGAGCAGTTCTTC
TRBJ2-7 - TRBV28 - CASRTGLTYEQYF TGTGCCAGCAGGACGGGACTCACCTACGAGCAGTACTTC
TRBJ2-5 TRBD2 TRBV10-1 - CASSEGASGRGETQYF TGCGCCAGCAGTGAAGGCGCTAGCGGGAGAGGAGAGACCCAGTACTTC
TRBJ2-5 - TRBV6-1 - CASSEPGLNQETQYF TGTGCCAGCAGTGAACCTGGACTCAACCAAGAGACCCAGTACTTC
TRBJ2-7 TRBD2 TRBV5-1 - CASSFDSGSYSYEQYF TGCGCCAGCAGCTTTGATAGCGGGAGCTACTCCTACGAGCAGTACTTC
TRBJ2-1 TRBD2 TRBV20-1 - CSALAGVEQFF TGCAGTGCACTAGCGGGAGTTGAGCAGTTCTTC
TRBJ2-2 TRBD1 TRBV2 - CASSETGTGNTGELFF TGTGCCAGCAGTGAGACCGGGACAGGGAACACCGGGGAGCTGTTTTTT
TRBJ1-1 - TRBV4-2 - CASSQTGTPNTEAFF TGTGCCAGCAGCCAAACCGGGACACCGAACACTGAAGCTTTCTTT
TRBJ2-5 - TRBV5-1 - CASSLESPQETQYF TGCGCCAGCAGCTTGGAATCACCTCAAGAGACCCAGTACTTC
TRBJ1-5 - TRBV7-9 - CASSRGGIGAGNQPQHF TGTGCCAGCAGCCGCGGAGGGATAGGGGCCGGTAATCAGCCCCAGCATTTT
TRBJ2-7 TRBD2 TRBV7-9 once CASSASSGRLYEQYF TGTGCCAGCAGCGCCTCTAGCGGGAGGCTCTACGAGCAGTACTTC
TRBJ2-7 TRBD1 TRBV29-1 - CSVEDPRQGSSYEQYF TGCAGCGTTGAAGACCCCCGACAGGGGAGCTCCTACGAGCAGTACTTC
TRBJ1-5 - TRBV13 - CASSLPGGPQHF TGTGCCAGCAGCTTACCTGGGGGTCCCCAGCATTTT
TRBJ2-7 TRBD2 TRBV29-1 - CSVGWSGASYEQYF TGCAGCGTTGGGTGGAGCGGGGCCTCCTACGAGCAGTACTTC
TRBJ2-1 - TRBV28 once CASRTSMTSSYNEQFF TGTGCCAGCAGGACATCTATGACTAGCTCCTACAATGAGCAGTTCTTC
TRBJ2-7 - TRBV6-5 once CASRGLQMYEQYF TGTGCCAGCAGAGGTCTGCAGATGTACGAGCAGTACTTC
TRBJ2-7 - TRBV14 - CASSQDNREHYEQYF TGTGCCAGCAGCCAAGATAACAGGGAGCACTACGAGCAGTACTTC
TRBJ2-3 - TRBV9 - CASSAGAGDGADTQYF TGTGCCAGCAGCGCCGGAGCCGGAGACGGGGCAGATACGCAGTATTTT
TRBJ1-4 - TRBV9 - CASSSSVFLDSPNEKLFF TGTGCCAGCAGCTCTAGTGTATTCCTGGACAGCCCTAATGAAAAACTGTTTTTT
TRBJ2-1 - TRBV4-1 - CASSHSGGRGAYNEQFF TGCGCCAGCAGCCATTCGGGGGGCAGGGGGGCTTACAATGAGCAGTTCTTC
TRBJ1-1 TRBD1 TRBV28 - CASTGQGWKNTEAFF TGTGCCAGCACAGGACAGGGGTGGAAGAACACTGAAGCTTTCTTT